This TCR beta chain derives from a study of radiation and T cells in renal cell carcinoma. Study results and caveats: Top 100 clonotypes averaged approximately 54% in irradiated versus around 45% in nephrectomy-only tumors. Sampling covered only roughly 1 g of each tumor.

Clones were sequenced by immunoSEQ multiplex PCR, and TCRdb holds only the in-frame ones, with some missing. This sample yields 15,000 or so clones, of which about 58% are seen a single time; 9.7% belongs to the top ten. Treatment reported: treatment-naive control, cytoreductive nephrectomy. The tumor was a clear cell renal cell carcinoma. The V gene lost 1 base and the J gene lost 6 bases, with 28 bases spanning the gap. Per the germline V gene, CDR1 is SGHNT and CDR2 is YENEEA. The CDR3 is made up of 20 amino acids. As regards this clone: Its antigen is as yet unknown.

The genes are TRBV11-3 and TRBJ2-1; D might be TRBD1 (9 bases). The TCR sequence derives from a man aged 40-50 years with renal cell carcinoma. The source material was tumor tissue, sampled from a patient whose treatment was nephrectomy without radiotherapy. DNA for the CDR3: TGTGCCAGCAGCTTAGCCTCAACCCCGGGAGGGGACAGGGACCCCAATGAGCAGTTCTTC. Encoded protein: CASSLASTPGGDRDPNEQFF.